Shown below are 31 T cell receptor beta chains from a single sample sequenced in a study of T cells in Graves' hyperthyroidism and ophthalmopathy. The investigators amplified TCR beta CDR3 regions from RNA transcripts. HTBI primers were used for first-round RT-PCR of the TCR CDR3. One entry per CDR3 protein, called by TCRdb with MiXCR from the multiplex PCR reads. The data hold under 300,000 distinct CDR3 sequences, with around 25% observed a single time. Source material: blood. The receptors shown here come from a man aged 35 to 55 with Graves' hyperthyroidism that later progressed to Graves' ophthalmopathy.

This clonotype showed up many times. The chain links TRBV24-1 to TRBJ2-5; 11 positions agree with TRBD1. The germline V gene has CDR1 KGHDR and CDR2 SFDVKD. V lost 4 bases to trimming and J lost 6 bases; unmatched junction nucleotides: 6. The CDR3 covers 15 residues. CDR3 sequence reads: CATSDTDRGRQTQYF. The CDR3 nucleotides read TGTGCCACCAGTGACACGGACAGGGGGCGACAGACCCAGTACTTC.

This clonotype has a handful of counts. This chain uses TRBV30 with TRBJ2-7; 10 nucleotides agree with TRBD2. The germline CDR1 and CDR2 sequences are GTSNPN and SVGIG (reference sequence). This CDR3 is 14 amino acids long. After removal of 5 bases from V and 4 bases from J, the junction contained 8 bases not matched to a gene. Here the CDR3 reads CAWSPAGGSYEQYF. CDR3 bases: TGTGCCTGGTCCCCAGCGGGAGGGTCGTACGAGCAGTACTTC.

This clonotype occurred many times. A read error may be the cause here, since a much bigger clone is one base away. The DNA of the CDR3 is TGTGCCAGCAGTTTTAGAGACTGCGAGCAGTACTTC. It is translated as CASSFRDCEQYF. This chain uses TRBV12-3 or TRBV12-4 with TRBJ2-7, with D hard to call. V was cut by 3 bases and J by 6 bases, with 9 bases left in between. CDR3 length: 12 residues.

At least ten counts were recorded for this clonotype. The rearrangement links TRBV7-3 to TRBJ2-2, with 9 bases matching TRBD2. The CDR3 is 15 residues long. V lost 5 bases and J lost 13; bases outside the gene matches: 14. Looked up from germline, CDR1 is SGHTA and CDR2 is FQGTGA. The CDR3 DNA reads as TGTGCCAGCAGCCCCGACGGGCGGGAGGGCCTCGGGCTGTTTTTT. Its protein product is CASSPDGREGLGLFF.

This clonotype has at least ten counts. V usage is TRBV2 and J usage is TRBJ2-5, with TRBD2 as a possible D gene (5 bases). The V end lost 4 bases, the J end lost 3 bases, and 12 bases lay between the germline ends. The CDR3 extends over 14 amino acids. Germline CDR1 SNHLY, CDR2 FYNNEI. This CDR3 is CASSVVGAEETQYF. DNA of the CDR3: TGTGCCAGCAGTGTTGTGGGAGCCGAAGAGACCCAGTACTTC.

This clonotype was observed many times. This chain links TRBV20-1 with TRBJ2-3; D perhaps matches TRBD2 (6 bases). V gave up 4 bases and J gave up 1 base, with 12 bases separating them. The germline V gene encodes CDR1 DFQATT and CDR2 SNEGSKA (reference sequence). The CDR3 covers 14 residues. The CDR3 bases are TGCAGTGCTAACCAACAGCGGGGCACAGATACGCAGTATTTT. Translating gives CSANQQRGTDTQYF.

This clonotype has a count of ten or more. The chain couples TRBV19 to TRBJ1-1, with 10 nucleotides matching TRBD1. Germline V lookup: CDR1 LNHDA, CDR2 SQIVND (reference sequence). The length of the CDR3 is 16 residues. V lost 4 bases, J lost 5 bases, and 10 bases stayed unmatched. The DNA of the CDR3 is TGTGCCAGTAGTACCAGTTCGACAGGGGGCCGTACTGAAGCTTTCTTT. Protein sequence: CASSTSSTGGRTEAFF.

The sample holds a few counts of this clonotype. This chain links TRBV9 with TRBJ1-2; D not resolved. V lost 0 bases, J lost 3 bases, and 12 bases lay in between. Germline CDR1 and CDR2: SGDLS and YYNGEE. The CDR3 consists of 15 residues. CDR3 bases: TGTGCCAGCAGCGTAGCTGGAGATGGTTACTATGGCTACACCTTC. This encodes CASSVAGDGYYGYTF.

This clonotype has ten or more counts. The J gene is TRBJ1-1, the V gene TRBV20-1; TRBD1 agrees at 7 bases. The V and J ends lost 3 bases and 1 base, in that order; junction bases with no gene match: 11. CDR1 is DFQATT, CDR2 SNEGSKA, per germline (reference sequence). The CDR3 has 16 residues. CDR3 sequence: CSASPLGGIGNTEAFF. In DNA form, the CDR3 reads TGCAGTGCTAGTCCCTTAGGGGGCATTGGGAACACTGAAGCTTTCTTT.

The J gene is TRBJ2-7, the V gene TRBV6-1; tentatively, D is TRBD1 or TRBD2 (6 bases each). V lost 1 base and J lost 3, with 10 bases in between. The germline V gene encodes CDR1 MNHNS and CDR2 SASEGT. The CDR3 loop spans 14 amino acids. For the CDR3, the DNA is TGTGCCAGCAGTGAAGTTGGGGGGCACTACGAGCAGTACTTC. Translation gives CASSEVGGHYEQYF.

CDR3 DNA sequence: TGTGCCAGCAACAACCGGAGCGGGAGGGCCCTTGAGACCCAGTACTTC. This sequence encodes CASNNRSGRALETQYF. The rearrangement uses TRBV6-1 and TRBJ2-5; 10 nucleotides match TRBD2. Germline assignment: CDR1 MNHNS and CDR2 SASEGT. V was clipped by 7 bases and J by 5 bases; unmatched bases: 13. This CDR3 is built from 16 residues.

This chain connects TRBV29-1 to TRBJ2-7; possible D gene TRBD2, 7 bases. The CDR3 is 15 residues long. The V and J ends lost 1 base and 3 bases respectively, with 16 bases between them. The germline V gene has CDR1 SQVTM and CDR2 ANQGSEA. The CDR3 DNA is TGCAGCGTTGAAGTTGCAGGGGCGGGAGACTACGAGCAGTACTTC. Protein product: CSVEVAGAGDYEQYF.

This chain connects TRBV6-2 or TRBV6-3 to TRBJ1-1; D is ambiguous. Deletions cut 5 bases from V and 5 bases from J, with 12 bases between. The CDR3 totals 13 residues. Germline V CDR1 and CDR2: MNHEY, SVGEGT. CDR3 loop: CASSRPPRTEAFF. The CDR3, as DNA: TGTGCCAGCAGTCGACCCCCCCGTACTGAAGCTTTCTTT.

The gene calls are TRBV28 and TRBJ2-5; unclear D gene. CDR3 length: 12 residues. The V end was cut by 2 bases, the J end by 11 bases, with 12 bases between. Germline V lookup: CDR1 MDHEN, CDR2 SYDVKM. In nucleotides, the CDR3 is TGTGCCAGCAGTTTAAAGTGGCGGTCTCAGTACTTC. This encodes CASSLKWRSQYF.

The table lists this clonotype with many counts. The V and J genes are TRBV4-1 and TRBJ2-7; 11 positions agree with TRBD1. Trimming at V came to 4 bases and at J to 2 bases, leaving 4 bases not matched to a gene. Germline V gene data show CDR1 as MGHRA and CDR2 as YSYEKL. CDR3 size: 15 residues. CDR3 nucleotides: TGCGCCAGCAGCCGGAGGGGACAGGGGGCCTACGAGCAGTACTTC. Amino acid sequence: CASSRRGQGAYEQYF.

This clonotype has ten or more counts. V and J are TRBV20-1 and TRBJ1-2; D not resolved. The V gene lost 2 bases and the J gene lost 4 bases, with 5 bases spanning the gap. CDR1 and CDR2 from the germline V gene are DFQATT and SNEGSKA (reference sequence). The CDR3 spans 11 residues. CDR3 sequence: CSARYAYGYTF. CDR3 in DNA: TGCAGTGCTAGATATGCCTATGGCTACACCTTC.

The CDR3 bases are TGTGCCAGCAGTGTCTGGGCAGGGGCCAAAAACATTCAGTACTTC. Translating gives CASSVWAGAKNIQYF. The chain recombines TRBV6-1 with TRBJ2-4; TRBD1 might be the D (5 bases). CDR1 is MNHNS, CDR2 SASEGT, per germline. This CDR3 comprises 15 residues. V was shortened by 4 bases and J by 1 base, with 11 bases between the two germline ends.

The DNA for the CDR3 is TGTGCCAGCTCACGGGCCTCTGGGGAGACCCAGTACTTC. Residues: CASSRASGETQYF. The V and J genes are TRBV6-1 and TRBJ2-5; no reliable D call. The V gene's germline CDR1 is MNHNS and CDR2 SASEGT. Trimming took 8 bases from V and 5 from J, leaving 15 bases between them. The CDR3 has 13 amino acids.

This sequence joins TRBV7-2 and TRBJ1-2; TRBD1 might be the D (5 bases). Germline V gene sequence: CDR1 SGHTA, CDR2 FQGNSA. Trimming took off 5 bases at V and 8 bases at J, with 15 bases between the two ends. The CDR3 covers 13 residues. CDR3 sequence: CASSPETVGGYTF. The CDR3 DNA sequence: TGTGCCAGCAGCCCAGAGACAGTGGGGGGCTACACCTTC.

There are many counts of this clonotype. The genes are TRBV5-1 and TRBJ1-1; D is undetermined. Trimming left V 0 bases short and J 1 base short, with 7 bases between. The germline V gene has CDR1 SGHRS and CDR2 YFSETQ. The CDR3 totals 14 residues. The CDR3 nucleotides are TGCGCCAGCAGCTTGGATGGACGGAACACTGAAGCTTTCTTT. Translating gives CASSLDGRNTEAFF.

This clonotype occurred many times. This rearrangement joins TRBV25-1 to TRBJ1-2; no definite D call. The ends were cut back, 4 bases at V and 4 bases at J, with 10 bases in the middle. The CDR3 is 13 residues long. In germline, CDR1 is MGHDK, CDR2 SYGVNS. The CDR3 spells CASSVDNSYGYTF. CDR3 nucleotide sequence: TGTGCCAGCAGTGTCGACAACTCCTATGGCTACACCTTC.

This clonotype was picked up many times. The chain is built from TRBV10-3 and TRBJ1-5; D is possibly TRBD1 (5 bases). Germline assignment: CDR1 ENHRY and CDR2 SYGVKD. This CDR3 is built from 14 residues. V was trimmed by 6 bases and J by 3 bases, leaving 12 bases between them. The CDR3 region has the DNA TGTGCCATCAGGGACACCCAGAACAATCAGCCCCAGCATTTT. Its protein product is CAIRDTQNNQPQHF.

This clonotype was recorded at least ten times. CDR3 in DNA: TGCGCCAGCAGCTTGGACCTGAGCCAGCCCCAGCATTTT. It is translated as CASSLDLSQPQHF. This chain uses TRBV5-1 with TRBJ1-5; unclear D gene. This CDR3 is built from 13 residues. V lost 0 bases, J lost 7 bases, and 8 bases lay in between. Per germline, CDR1 SGHRS and CDR2 YFSETQ. Complete variable domain (other parts from reference TRBV5-1 and TRBJ1-5): KAGVTQTPRYLIKTRGQQVTLSCSPISGHRSVSWYQQTPGQGLQFLFEYFSETQRNKGNFPGRFSGRQFSNSRSEMNVSTLELGDSALYLCASSLDLSQPQHFGDGTRLSIL.

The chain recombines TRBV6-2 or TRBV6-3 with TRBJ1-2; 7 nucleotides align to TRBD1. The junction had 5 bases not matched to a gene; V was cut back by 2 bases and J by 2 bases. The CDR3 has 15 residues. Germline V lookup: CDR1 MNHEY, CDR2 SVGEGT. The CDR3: CASSYRGTANYGYTF. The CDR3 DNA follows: TGTGCCAGCAGTTACCGCGGGACAGCGAACTATGGCTACACCTTC.

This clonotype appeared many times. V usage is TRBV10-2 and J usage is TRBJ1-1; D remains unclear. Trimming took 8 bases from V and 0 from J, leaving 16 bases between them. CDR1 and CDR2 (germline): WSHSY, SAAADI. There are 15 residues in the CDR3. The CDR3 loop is CASVAWEGMNTEAFF. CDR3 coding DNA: TGCGCCAGCGTTGCCTGGGAAGGGATGAACACTGAAGCTTTCTTT.

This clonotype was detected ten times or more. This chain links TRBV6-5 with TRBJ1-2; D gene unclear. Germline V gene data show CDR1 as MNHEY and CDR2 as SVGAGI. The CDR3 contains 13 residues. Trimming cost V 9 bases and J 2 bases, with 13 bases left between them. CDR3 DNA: TGTGCCAGTGGACGCGCCTTGAACTATGGCTACACCTTC. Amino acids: CASGRALNYGYTF.

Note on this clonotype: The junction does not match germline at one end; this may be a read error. The CDR3 is CASSIIGVTEAFF. The CDR3 DNA reads TGTGCCAGTAGTATAATTGGGGTTACTGAGGCTTTCTTT. The V and J genes are TRBV19 and TRBJ1-1; D is unclear. The CDR3 consists of 13 residues. Germline assignment: CDR1 LNHDA and CDR2 SQIVND (reference sequence). Full variable domain (missing parts from reference TRBV19 and TRBJ1-1): DGGITQSPKYLFRKEGQNVTLSCEQNLNHDAMYWYRQDPGQGLRLIYYSQIVNDFQKGDIAEGYSVSREKKESFPLTVTSAQKNPTAFYLCASSIIGVTEAFFGQGTRLTVV.

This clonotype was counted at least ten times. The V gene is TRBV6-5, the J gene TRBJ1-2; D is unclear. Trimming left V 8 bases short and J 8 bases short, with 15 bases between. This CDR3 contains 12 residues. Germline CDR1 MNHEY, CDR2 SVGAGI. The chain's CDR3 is CASAFRVGGYTF. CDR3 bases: TGTGCCAGCGCCTTTCGGGTAGGCGGCTACACCTTC.

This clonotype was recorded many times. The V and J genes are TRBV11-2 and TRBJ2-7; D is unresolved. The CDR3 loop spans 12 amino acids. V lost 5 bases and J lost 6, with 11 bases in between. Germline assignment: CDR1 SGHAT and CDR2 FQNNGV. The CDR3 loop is CASSTSPSEQYF. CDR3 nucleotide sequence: TGTGCCAGCAGCACATCCCCTTCCGAGCAGTACTTC.

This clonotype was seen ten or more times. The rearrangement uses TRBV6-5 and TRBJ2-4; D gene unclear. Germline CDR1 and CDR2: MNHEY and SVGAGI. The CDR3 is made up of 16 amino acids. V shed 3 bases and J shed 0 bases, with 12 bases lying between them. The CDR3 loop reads CASSYLSLLAKNIQYF. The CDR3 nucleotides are TGTGCCAGCAGTTATCTGTCCTTACTAGCCAAAAACATTCAGTACTTC.

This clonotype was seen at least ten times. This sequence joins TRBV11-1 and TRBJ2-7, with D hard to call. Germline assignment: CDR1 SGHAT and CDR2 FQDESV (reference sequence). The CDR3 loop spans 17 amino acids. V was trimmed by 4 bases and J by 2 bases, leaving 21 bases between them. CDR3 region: CASSSLKWTSRPYEQYF. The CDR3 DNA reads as TGTGCCAGCAGCTCCCTAAAGTGGACCTCCAGGCCCTACGAGCAGTACTTC.